The 11 T cell receptor beta chains below all came from one sample that was sequenced in a study of T cell repertoires in cytomegalovirus infection. TCRdb used MiXCR to reprocess the reads, holding one entry per CDR3 protein. Seen here are approximately 630,000 distinct CDR3 sequences, less than 25% observed once, and the top ten hold 6.5% to 10%. The specimen was CD8+ T cells from PBMCs. Receptors were obtained from a human donor in good health (CMV status not recorded). Some clones in this sample may be carry-over from other donors' samples.

This clonotype was picked up many times. The V call is TRBV7-2, the J call TRBJ2-1; TRBD2 aligns across 12 bases. The CDR3 is 18 amino acids. Germline V gene sequence: CDR1 SGHTA, CDR2 FQGNSA. The V and J ends lost 5 bases and 4 bases, in that order; junction bases with no gene match: 12. The CDR3 loop reads CASSRPLAGGPRYNEQFF. The CDR3 DNA sequence: TGTGCCAGCAGCAGACCCCTAGCGGGGGGGCCCCGTTACAATGAGCAGTTCTTC. Full variable domain (remainder filled in from reference TRBV7-2 and TRBJ2-1): GAGVSQSPSNKVTEKGKDVELRCDPISGHTALYWYRQSLGQGLEFLIYFQGNSAPDKSGLPSDRFSAERTGGSVSTLTIQRTQQEDSAVYLCASSRPLAGGPRYNEQFFGPGTRLTVL.

This clonotype appeared many times. The rearrangement joins TRBV28 to TRBJ1-1, with D unresolved. In germline, CDR1 is MDHEN, CDR2 SYDVKM. This CDR3 has 13 amino acids. V shed 3 bases and J shed 1 base, with 6 bases lying between them. DNA for the CDR3: TGTGCCAGCAGTTTTCCGTCGAACACTGAAGCTTTCTTT. Its translation is CASSFPSNTEAFF.

The chain links TRBV2 to TRBJ1-2, with TRBD1 matching over 8 bases. In germline, CDR1 is SNHLY, CDR2 FYNNEI. This CDR3 spans 16 amino acids. Trimming at V came to 1 base and at J to 5 bases, leaving 9 bases not matched to a gene. The CDR3 coding sequence is TGTGCCAGCAGTGAAGATGTCAGGGGGCAAAAGTATGGCTACACCTTC. Its protein is CASSEDVRGQKYGYTF.

The chain is built from TRBV19 and TRBJ1-1, with 7 bases lining up with TRBD1. Germline V gene lookup returns CDR1 LNHDA and CDR2 SQIVND (reference sequence). The CDR3 covers 14 residues. V lost 7 bases to trimming and J lost 2 bases; unmatched junction nucleotides: 7. The CDR3: CASTVGGGNTEAFF. CDR3 coding DNA: TGTGCCAGTACGGTCGGAGGGGGCAACACTGAAGCTTTCTTT. The full variable domain, its missing parts supplied by reference TRBV19 and TRBJ1-1, is DGGITQSPKYLFRKEGQNVTLSCEQNLNHDAMYWYRQDPGQGLRLIYYSQIVNDFQKGDIAEGYSVSREKKESFPLTVTSAQKNPTAFYLCASTVGGGNTEAFFGQGTRLTVV.

A few counts support this clonotype. CDR3 sequence (DNA): TGTGCCAGCAGCTTTGGGATGGACACCGGGGAGCTGTTTTTT. Its translation: CASSFGMDTGELFF. The V call is TRBV11-3, the J call TRBJ2-2; unclear D gene. The germline V gene encodes CDR1 SGHNT and CDR2 YENEEA. The CDR3 consists of 14 residues. The ends were cut back, 3 bases at V and 3 bases at J, with 8 bases in the middle.

Worth noting for this clonotype: A read error may account for a junction end that differs from germline. The gene calls are TRBV12-3 or TRBV12-4 and TRBJ2-7; D is unresolved. This CDR3 is built from 14 residues. For the CDR3, the DNA is TGTGCCAACAGTTTGGCTGTTGGCTCCTACGAGCAGTACTTC. This translates into CANSLAVGSYEQYF.

This clonotype turned up a few times. The chain carries TRBV7-9 and TRBJ2-3; the D is unclear. With 10 bases removed from V and 6 bases from J, the gap between germline ends came to 11 bases. The V gene's germline CDR1 is SEHNR and CDR2 FQNEAQ (reference sequence). This CDR3 region has 11 residues. The DNA of the CDR3 is TGTGCCATCCCCATTAGGGATACGCAGTATTTT. It is translated as CAIPIRDTQYF.

The V gene is TRBV7-3, the J gene TRBJ2-5; D is perhaps TRBD1 or TRBD2 (5 bases each). V lost 5 bases to trimming and J lost 9 bases, with 13 bases between them. In germline, CDR1 is SGHTA, CDR2 FQGTGA. The CDR3 is 12 amino acids. CDR3 nucleotide sequence: TGTGCCAGCAGCACCCCCTTGGGACCCCAGTACTTC. This sequence encodes CASSTPLGPQYF.

This clonotype was counted at least ten times. The chain combines TRBV7-3 with TRBJ2-3, with no clear D. The CDR3 totals 12 residues. Trimming stripped 5 bases from V and 1 base from J, with 4 bases between. Germline assignment: CDR1 SGHTA and CDR2 FQGTGA. The CDR3 sequence: CASSKGTDTQYF. Here the CDR3 DNA reads TGTGCCAGCAGCAAGGGCACAGATACGCAGTATTTT.

This clonotype has just a few counts. This chain connects TRBV20-1 to TRBJ2-3; D gene uncertain. CDR1 and CDR2 (germline): DFQATT, SNEGSKA (reference sequence). V was pared by 0 bases and J by 2 bases, with 12 bases between. The CDR3 has 15 residues. Here the CDR3 reads CSARDWSGFTDTQYF. CDR3 nucleotides: TGCAGTGCTAGAGATTGGTCTGGATTCACAGATACGCAGTATTTT.

In regard to this clonotype: A much more abundant neighbour one base away suggests this may be a read error. The J gene is TRBJ2-6, the V gene TRBV7-9; TRBD1 agrees at 8 bases. CDR1 SEHNR and CDR2 FQNEAQ come from the germline V gene (reference sequence). This CDR3 has 16 amino acids. The CDR3 sequence is CASSKTGETGTNVLTF. CDR3 sequence (DNA): TGTGCCAGCAGCAAGACAGGGGAAACTGGGACCAACGTCCTGACTTTC.